This TCR beta chain was sequenced in a study of T cell repertoires in cytomegalovirus infection. This clonotype has at least ten counts. TCRdb re-derived calls from the reads in MiXCR, one entry per CDR3 protein. The repertoire holds 400,000 to 550,000 distinct CDR3 sequences, with roughly 12% as singletons. The CDR3 extends over 18 amino acids. Germline CDR1 MNHNY, CDR2 SVGAGI (reference sequence). Unmatched junction bases numbered 12, after V lost 2 bases and J lost 1 base. This TCR was recovered from a human donor in good health (CMV status not recorded). Some clones in this sample may be carry-over from other donors' samples. The sample comprised PBMCs. The chain links TRBV6-6 to TRBJ1-2; 8 bases are shared with TRBD1. The CDR3 DNA sequence: TGTGCCAGCAGTTACCGCGCAGGGGGCATTCTATTTAACTATGGCTACACCTTC. Its protein product is CASSYRAGGILFNYGYTF.